This T cell receptor (beta chain) was retrieved from a study of T cells in Graves' hyperthyroidism and ophthalmopathy. Study-wide context: The authors collected peripheral blood at initial diagnosis, before any treatment. Overall study results and limits: Ophthalmopathy and stable hyperthyroidism were told apart by a 13 V-J model. In blood, most of the thyroid clonotypes expanded above 0.001 were also present.

Template material for amplifying TCR beta CDR3 regions consisted of RNA transcripts. The HTBI primer set drove a first-round RT-PCR of the TCR CDR3. In TCRdb, the multiplex PCR reads were re-called with MiXCR into one record per CDR3 protein. Of about 600,000 distinct CDR3 sequences in the sample, about 14% were seen once. Diagnoses were established using clinical symptoms, serum thyroxine and TRAb, thyroid ultrasound and orbital computed tomography. Germline CDR1 and CDR2: LGHDT and YNNKEL (reference sequence). This CDR3 has 16 residues. V lost 5 bases, J lost 6 bases, and 9 bases stayed unmatched. The table lists this clonotype with many counts. Its cognate antigen is unknown.

Sample: blood. The receptor comes from a woman aged 45-65 years with Graves' ophthalmopathy. The chain joins TRBV3-1 to TRBJ2-7, with 14 positions matching TRBD2. DNA of the CDR3: TGTGCCAGCAGCTTAAGACTAGCGGGAGGGCCACGCGAGCAGTACTTC. Translating gives CASSLRLAGGPREQYF.